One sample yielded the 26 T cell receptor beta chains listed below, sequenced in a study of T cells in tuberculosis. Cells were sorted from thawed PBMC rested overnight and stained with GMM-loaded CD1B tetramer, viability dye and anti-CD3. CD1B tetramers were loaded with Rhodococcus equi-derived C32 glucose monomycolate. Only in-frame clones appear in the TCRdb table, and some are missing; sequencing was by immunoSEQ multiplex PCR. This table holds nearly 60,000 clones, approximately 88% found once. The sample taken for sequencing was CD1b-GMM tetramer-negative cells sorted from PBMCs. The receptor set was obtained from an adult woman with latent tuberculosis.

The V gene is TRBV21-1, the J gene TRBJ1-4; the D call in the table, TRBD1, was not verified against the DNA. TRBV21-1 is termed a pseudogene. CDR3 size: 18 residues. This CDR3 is CASSKAAGQSATNEKLFF. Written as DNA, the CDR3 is TGTGCCAGCAGCAAAGCGGCAGGACAGTCTGCAACTAATGAAAAACTGTTTTTT.

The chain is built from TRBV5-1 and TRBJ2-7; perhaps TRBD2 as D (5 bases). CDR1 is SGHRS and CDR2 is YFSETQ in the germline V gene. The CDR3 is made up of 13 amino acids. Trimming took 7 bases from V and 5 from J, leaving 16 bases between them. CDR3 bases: TGCGCCAGCTCCCGGGGAAATGGGAACGAGCAGTACTTC. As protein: CASSRGNGNEQYF.

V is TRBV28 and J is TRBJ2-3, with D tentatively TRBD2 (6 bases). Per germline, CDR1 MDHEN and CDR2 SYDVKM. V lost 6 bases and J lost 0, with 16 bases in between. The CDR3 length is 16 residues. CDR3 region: CASRDALAESTDTQYF. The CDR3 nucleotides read TGTGCCAGCAGGGACGCTTTAGCGGAGAGCACAGATACGCAGTATTTT.

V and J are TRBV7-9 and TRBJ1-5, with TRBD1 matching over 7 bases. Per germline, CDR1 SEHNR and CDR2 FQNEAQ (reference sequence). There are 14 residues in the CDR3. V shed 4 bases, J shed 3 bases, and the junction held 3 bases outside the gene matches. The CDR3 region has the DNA TGTGCCAGCAGCTCCGACAGGGTCAATCAGCCCCAGCATTTT. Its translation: CASSSDRVNQPQHF.

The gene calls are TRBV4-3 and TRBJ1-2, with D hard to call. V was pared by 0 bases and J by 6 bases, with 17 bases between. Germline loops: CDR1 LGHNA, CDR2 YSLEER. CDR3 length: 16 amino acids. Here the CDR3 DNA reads TGCGCCAGCAGCCAAGATTTGGCGGAACTATCTAATGGCTACACCTTC. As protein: CASSQDLAELSNGYTF.

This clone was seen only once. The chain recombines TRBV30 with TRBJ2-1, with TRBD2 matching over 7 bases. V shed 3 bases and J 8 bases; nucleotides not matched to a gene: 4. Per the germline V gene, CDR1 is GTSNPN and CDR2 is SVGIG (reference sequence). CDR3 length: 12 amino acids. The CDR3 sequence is CAWSGLVHEQFF. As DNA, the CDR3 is TGTGCCTGGAGCGGACTAGTACATGAGCAGTTCTTC.

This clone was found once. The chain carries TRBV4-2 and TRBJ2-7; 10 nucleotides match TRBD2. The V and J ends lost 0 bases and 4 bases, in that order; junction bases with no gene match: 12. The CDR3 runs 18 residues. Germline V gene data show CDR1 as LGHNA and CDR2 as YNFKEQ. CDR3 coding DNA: TGTGCCAGCAGCCAAGAGAAGGTAGCGGGAGGACCCGGATACGAGCAGTACTTC. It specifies CASSQEKVAGGPGYEQYF.

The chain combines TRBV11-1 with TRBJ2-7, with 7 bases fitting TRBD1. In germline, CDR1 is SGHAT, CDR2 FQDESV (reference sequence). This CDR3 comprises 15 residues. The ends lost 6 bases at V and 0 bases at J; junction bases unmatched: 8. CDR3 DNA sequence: TGTGCCAGCAGGGACGACAGGGTCATCTCCTACGAGCAGTACTTC. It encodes CASRDDRVISYEQYF.

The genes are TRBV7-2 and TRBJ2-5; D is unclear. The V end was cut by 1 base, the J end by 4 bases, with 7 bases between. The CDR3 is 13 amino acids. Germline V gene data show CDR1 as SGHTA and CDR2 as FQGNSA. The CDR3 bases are TGTGCCAGCAGCTTAGGGCTTGCAGAGACCCAGTACTTC. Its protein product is CASSLGLAETQYF.

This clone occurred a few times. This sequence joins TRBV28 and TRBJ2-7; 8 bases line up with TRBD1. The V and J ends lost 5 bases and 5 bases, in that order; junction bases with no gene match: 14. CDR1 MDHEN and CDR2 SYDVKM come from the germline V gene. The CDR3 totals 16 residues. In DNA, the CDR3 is TGTGCCAGCAGTCCAACAGGGGGAGATCCTATCCACGAGCAGTACTTC. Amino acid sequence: CASSPTGGDPIHEQYF.

CDR3 coding DNA: TGTGCCAGTAGTACCCCGGGACAGGGGGTCTACGAGCAGTACTTC. Its translation: CASSTPGQGVYEQYF. The genes are TRBV19 and TRBJ2-7, with 11 bases matching TRBD1. V shed 4 bases and J 3 bases; nucleotides not matched to a gene: 5. This CDR3 has 15 residues. In germline, CDR1 is LNHDA, CDR2 SQIVND (reference sequence).

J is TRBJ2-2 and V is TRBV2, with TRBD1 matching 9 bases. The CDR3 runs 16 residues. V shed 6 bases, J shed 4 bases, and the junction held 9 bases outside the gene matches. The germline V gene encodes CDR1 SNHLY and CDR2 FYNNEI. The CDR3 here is CASRGGQGSTTGELFF. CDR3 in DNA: TGTGCCAGCAGAGGGGGACAGGGAAGTACCACCGGGGAGCTGTTTTTT.

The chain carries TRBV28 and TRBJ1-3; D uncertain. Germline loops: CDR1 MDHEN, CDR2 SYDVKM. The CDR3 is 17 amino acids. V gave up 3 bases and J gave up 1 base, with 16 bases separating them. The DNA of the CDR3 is TGTGCCAGCAGTTTTGATCTCTACAGTCCGTCTGGAAACACCATATATTTT. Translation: CASSFDLYSPSGNTIYF.

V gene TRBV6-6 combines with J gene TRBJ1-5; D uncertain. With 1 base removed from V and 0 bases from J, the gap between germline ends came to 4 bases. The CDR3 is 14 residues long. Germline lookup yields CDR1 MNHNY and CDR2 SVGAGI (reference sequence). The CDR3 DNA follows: TGTGCCAGCAGTTACTTTAATAGCAATCAGCCCCAGCATTTT. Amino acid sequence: CASSYFNSNQPQHF.

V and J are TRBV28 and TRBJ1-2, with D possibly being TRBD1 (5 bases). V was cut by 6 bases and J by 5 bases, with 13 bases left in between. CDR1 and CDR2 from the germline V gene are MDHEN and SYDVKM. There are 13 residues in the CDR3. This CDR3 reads CASSTGTHYGYTF. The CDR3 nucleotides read TGTGCCAGCAGCACCGGGACTCATTATGGCTACACCTTC.

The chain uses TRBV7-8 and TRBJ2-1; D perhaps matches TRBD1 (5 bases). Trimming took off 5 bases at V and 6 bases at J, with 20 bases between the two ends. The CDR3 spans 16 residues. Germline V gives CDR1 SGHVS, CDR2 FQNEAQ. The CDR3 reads CASSTPPRGAGNEQFF. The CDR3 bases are TGTGCCAGCAGCACTCCCCCACGTGGGGCTGGCAATGAGCAGTTCTTC.

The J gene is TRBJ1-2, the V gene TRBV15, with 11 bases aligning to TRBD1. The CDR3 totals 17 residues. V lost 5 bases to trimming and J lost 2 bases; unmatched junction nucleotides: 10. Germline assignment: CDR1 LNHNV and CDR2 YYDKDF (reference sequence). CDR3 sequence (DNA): TGTGCCACCAGCGGAATCGCCGGACAGGGGGCGAACTATGGCTACACCTTC. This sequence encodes CATSGIAGQGANYGYTF.

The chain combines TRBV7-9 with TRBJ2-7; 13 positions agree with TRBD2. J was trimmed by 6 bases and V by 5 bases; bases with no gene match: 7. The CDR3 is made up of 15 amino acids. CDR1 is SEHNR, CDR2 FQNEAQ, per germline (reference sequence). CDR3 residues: CASSRTSGRLSEQYF. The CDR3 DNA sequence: TGTGCCAGCAGCCGGACTAGCGGGAGATTGAGCGAGCAGTACTTC.

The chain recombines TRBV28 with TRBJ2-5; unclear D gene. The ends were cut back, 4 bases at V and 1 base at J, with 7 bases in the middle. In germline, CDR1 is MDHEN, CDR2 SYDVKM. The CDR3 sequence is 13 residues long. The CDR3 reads CASSSRLQETQYF. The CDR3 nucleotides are TGTGCCAGCAGTTCGCGGCTCCAAGAGACCCAGTACTTC.

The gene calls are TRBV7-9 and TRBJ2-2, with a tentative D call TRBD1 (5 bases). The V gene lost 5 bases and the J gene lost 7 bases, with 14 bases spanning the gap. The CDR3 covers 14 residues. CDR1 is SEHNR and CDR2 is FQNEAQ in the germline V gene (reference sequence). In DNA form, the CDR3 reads TGTGCCAGCAGCACTCAGGGCGGCGACGGGGAGCTGTTTTTT. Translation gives CASSTQGGDGELFF.

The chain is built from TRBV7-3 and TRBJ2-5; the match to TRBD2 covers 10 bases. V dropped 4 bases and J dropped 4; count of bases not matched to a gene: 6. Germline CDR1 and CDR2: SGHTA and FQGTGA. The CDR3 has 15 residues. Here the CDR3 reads CASSSGLARVETQYF. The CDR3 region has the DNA TGTGCCAGCAGCTCGGGACTAGCGCGGGTAGAGACCCAGTACTTC.

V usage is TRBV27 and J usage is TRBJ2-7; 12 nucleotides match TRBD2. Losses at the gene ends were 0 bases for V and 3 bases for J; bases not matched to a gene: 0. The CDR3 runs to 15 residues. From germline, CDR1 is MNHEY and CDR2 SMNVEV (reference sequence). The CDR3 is CASSLSTSGSYEQYF. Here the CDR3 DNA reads TGTGCCAGCAGTTTATCGACTAGCGGGAGCTACGAGCAGTACTTC.

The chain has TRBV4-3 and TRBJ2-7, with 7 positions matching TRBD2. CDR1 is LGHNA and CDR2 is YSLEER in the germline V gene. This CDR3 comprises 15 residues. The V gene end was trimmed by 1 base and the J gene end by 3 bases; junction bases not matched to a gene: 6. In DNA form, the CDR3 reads TGCGCCAGCAGCCAAGGGGCTAGCGGAGGCTACGAGCAGTACTTC. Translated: CASSQGASGGYEQYF.

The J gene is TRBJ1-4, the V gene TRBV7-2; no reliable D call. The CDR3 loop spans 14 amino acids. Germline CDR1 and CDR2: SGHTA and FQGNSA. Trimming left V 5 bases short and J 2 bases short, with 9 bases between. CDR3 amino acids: CASSPRATNEKLFF. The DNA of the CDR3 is TGTGCCAGCAGCCCCCGAGCTACTAATGAAAAACTGTTTTTT.

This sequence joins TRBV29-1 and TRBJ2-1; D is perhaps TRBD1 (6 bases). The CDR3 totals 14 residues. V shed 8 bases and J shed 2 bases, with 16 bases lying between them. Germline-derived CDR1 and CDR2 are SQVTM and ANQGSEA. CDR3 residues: CSIIRTEAYNEQFF. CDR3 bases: TGCAGCATCATTCGGACAGAGGCCTACAATGAGCAGTTCTTC.

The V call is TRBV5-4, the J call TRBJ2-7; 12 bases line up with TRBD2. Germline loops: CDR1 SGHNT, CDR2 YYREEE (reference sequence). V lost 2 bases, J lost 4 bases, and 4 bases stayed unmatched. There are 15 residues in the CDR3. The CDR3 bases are TGTGCCAGCAGCTTCGGGACTAGCGGGTCGTACGAGCAGTACTTC. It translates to CASSFGTSGSYEQYF.